Included here is one T cell receptor (beta chain) sequence, with context. V dropped 4 bases and J dropped 3; count of bases not matched to a gene: 9. The CDR3 runs to 15 residues. CDR1 and CDR2 (germline): DFQATT, SNEGSKA (reference sequence). This entry is derived from a study of T cell repertoires in cytomegalovirus infection. In TCRdb, the reads were re-called with MiXCR into one record per CDR3 protein. The table shows fewer than 250,000 distinct CDR3 sequences, with around an eighth occurring only once. The sample taken for sequencing was PBMCs. The chain has TRBV20-1 and TRBJ1-2, with TRBD1 matching over 9 bases. This sequence was found in a human donor in good health (CMV status not recorded). Some clones in this sample may be carry-over from other donors' samples. The CDR3 loop is CSAINRGRVDYGYTF. Written as DNA, the CDR3 is TGCAGTGCTATCAACAGGGGGCGCGTCGACTATGGCTACACCTTC.